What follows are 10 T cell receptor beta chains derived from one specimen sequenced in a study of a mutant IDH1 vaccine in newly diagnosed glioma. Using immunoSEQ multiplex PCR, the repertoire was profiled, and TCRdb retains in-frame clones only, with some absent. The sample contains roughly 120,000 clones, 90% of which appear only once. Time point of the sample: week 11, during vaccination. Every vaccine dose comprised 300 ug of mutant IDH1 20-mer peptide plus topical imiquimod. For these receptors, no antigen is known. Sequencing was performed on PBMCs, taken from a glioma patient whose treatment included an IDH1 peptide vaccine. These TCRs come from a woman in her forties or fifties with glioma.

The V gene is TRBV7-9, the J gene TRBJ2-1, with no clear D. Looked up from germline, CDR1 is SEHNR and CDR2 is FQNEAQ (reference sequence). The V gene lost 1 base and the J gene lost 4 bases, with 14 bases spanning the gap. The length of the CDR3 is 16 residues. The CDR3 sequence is CASSLVGEGSYNEQFF. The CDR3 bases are TGTGCCAGCAGCTTAGTCGGCGAAGGGTCTTACAATGAGCAGTTCTTC.

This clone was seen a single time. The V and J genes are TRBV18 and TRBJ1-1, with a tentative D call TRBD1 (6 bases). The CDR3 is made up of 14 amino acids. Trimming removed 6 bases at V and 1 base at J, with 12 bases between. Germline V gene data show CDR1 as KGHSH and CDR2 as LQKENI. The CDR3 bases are TGTGCCAGCTCCCTCGGACAGTCGAACACTGAAGCTTTCTTT. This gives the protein CASSLGQSNTEAFF.

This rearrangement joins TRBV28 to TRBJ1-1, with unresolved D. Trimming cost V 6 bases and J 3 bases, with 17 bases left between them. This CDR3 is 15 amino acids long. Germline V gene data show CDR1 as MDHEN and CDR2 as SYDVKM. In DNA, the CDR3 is TGTGCCAGCAGCCTAACGGCCGCGACGTACACTGAAGCTTTCTTT. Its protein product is CASSLTAATYTEAFF.

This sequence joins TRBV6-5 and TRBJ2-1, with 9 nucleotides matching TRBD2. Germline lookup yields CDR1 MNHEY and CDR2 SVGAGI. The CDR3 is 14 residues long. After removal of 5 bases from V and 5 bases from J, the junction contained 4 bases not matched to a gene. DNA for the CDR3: TGTGCCAGCAGTCGACTAGCGGAACACAATGAGCAGTTCTTC. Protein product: CASSRLAEHNEQFF.

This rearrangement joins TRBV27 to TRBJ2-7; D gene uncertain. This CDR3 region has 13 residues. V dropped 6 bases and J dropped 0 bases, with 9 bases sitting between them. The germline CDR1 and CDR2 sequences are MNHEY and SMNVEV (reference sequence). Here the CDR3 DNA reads TGTGCCAGCAGAGGGCTTTCCTCCTACGAGCAGTACTTC. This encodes CASRGLSSYEQYF.

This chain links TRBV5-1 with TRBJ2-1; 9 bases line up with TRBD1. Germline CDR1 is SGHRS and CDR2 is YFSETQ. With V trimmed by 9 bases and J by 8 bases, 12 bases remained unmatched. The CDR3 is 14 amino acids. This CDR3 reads CATTYGQGSHEQFF. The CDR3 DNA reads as TGCGCCACCACGTACGGACAGGGGTCCCATGAGCAGTTCTTC.

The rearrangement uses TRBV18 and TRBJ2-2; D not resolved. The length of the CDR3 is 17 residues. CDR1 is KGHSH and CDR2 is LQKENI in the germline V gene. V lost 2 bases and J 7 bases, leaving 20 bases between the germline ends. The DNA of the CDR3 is TGTGCCAGCTCACCAGTCCGGGTCATCAATCTCAACGGGGAGCTGTTTTTT. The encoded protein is CASSPVRVINLNGELFF.

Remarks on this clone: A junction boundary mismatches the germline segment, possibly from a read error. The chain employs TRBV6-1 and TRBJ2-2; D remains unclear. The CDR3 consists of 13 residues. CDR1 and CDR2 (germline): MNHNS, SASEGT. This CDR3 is CASSEGNAGELFF. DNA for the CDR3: TGTGCCAGCAGCGAAGGCAACGCCGGGGAGCTGTTTTTT.

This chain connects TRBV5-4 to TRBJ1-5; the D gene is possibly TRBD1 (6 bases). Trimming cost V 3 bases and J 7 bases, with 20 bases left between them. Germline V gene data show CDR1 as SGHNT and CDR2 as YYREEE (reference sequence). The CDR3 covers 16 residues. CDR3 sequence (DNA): TGTGCCAGCAGCTGGTACAGGGTGCTGCGGCGGCAGCCCCAGCATTTT. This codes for CASSWYRVLRRQPQHF. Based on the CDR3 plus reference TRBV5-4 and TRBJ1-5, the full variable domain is ETGVTQSPTHLIKTRGQQVTLRCSSQSGHNTVSWYQQALGQGPQFIFQYYREEENGRGNFPPRFSGLQFPNYSSELNVNALELDDSALYLCASSWYRVLRRQPQHFGDGTRLSIL.

For the CDR3, the DNA is TGTGCCATCAGTGACCCCGGGAGGTCCTACAATGAGCAGTTCTTC. Translation: CAISDPGRSYNEQFF. The gene calls are TRBV10-3 and TRBJ2-1; 7 bases are a match to TRBD2. With 3 bases clipped from V and 1 base from J, the junction kept 3 bases outside the gene matches. CDR1 and CDR2 (germline): ENHRY, SYGVKD. The CDR3 covers 15 residues.